This T cell receptor beta chain was documented in a study of neurological immune-mediated disorders. TCRdb itself ran the 5' RACE reads through MiXCR, one entry per CDR3 protein. The sample shows fewer than 40,000 distinct CDR3 sequences, 10% to 15% of them seen only once. CDR1 and CDR2 (germline): SGHVS, FQNEAQ. The CDR3 runs to 14 residues. V gave up 1 base and J gave up 4 bases; unmatched junction bases: 4. This sample's time point: longitudinal time-point 2. The table lists this clonotype with many counts. Sequences were obtained from PBMCs. The chain carries TRBV7-8 and TRBJ2-7; TRBD2 matches at 7 bases. The receptor comes from a woman aged 40 to 50 in good health. The DNA for the CDR3 is TGTGCCAGCAGCTTAGGGGGGGGTCCTTACGAGCAGTACTTC. Its translation: CASSLGGGPYEQYF.